Shown below are 22 T cell receptor beta chains from a single sample sequenced in a study of blood T cell repertoires in COVID-19. Some clones are missing from TCRdb's copy, which holds only in-frame ones; the method was immunoSEQ multiplex PCR. The table includes some 150,000 clones, 60% to 85% detected once. Sequenced input: peripheral blood. The receptors stem from an older man with acute or convalescent COVID-19.

The chain recombines TRBV3-1 (or the pseudogene TRBV3-2) with TRBJ2-7; 9 positions match TRBD1. Germline-derived CDR1 and CDR2 are LGHDT and YNNKEL (reference sequence). This CDR3 has 15 residues. V was pared by 4 bases and J by 1 base, with 5 bases of the junction left unmatched. The CDR3 coding sequence is TGTGCCAGCAGCCTAAGCGGGACAGGGTCCTACGAGCAGTACTTC. Translated: CASSLSGTGSYEQYF.

The chain is built from TRBV28 and TRBJ1-2; no clear D. V was cut by 5 bases and J by 3 bases, with 7 bases left in between. The CDR3 runs 12 residues. Germline CDR1 and CDR2: MDHEN and SYDVKM. The CDR3, as DNA: TGTGCCAGCAGTCTTCAGGACTATGGCTACACCTTC. It specifies CASSLQDYGYTF.

The V and J genes are TRBV5-4 and TRBJ2-2, with TRBD2 matching over 15 bases. The length of the CDR3 is 15 residues. The ends lost 4 bases at V and 6 bases at J; junction bases unmatched: 1. Germline assignment: CDR1 SGHNT and CDR2 YYREEE (reference sequence). CDR3 protein: CASSRTSGGAGELFF. CDR3 DNA: TGTGCCAGCAGCAGGACTAGCGGGGGGGCCGGGGAGCTGTTTTTT.

This chain joins TRBV14 and TRBJ1-6, with D tentatively TRBD1 (6 bases). Between the trimmed V and J ends, which lost 0 bases and 10 bases, there was a span of 13 bases. Germline-derived CDR1 and CDR2 are SGHDN and FVKESK. The CDR3 length is 15 residues. CDR3 in amino acids: CASSQELAGASPLHF. In nucleotides, the CDR3 is TGTGCCAGCAGCCAAGAATTGGCAGGGGCGTCACCCCTCCACTTT.

V and J are TRBV10-3 and TRBJ2-1, with a possible D match to TRBD2 (5 bases). Trimming took off 3 bases at V and 3 bases at J, with 9 bases between the two ends. The germline CDR1 and CDR2 sequences are ENHRY and SYGVKD. CDR3 length: 14 amino acids. CDR3 loop: CAISDPGDYNEQFF. The DNA of the CDR3 is TGTGCCATCAGTGACCCCGGGGACTACAATGAGCAGTTCTTC.

J is TRBJ2-3 and V is TRBV5-4; D is possibly TRBD2 (6 bases). The CDR3 has 15 residues. V lost 4 bases and J 5 bases, leaving 17 bases between the germline ends. Germline V gene data show CDR1 as SGHNT and CDR2 as YYREEE (reference sequence). CDR3 loop: CASSAGLTPGDTQYF. CDR3 DNA: TGTGCCAGCAGCGCGGGACTTACCCCCGGAGATACGCAGTATTTT.

The chain links TRBV11-2 to TRBJ2-3; no firm D call. Germline V CDR1 and CDR2: SGHAT, FQNNGV. V shed 1 base and J shed 2 bases, with 13 bases lying between them. CDR3 size: 16 residues. In DNA form, the CDR3 reads TGTGCCAGCAGCTTAGTCGCCCTGAGCGTCACAGATACGCAGTATTTT. Translating gives CASSLVALSVTDTQYF.

The chain links TRBV6-1 to TRBJ2-1, with 7 bases aligning to TRBD1. V was clipped by 1 base and J by 7 bases; unmatched bases: 4. The CDR3 totals 14 residues. Germline V gene sequence: CDR1 MNHNS, CDR2 SASEGT. The CDR3 DNA reads TGTGCCAGCAGTGAAGGACAGGGTTGGAATGAGCAGTTCTTC. It codes for CASSEGQGWNEQFF.

This clone has only a few counts. The genes are TRBV10-2 and TRBJ2-7; possibly TRBD1 for D (6 bases). This CDR3 has 15 residues. Germline CDR1 and CDR2: WSHSY and SAAADI. The V gene lost 0 bases and the J gene lost 2 bases, with 11 bases spanning the gap. CDR3 sequence: CASSESGRGTYEQYV. CDR3 in DNA: TGCGCCAGCAGTGAGTCAGGCAGGGGTACCTACGAGCAGTACGTC.

This rearrangement joins TRBV2 to TRBJ2-3, with TRBD1 matching 9 bases. The CDR3 runs 15 residues. J gave up 4 bases and V 6 bases, and 8 bases lay outside the gene matches. Germline V CDR1 and CDR2: SNHLY, FYNNEI. The CDR3 reads CASRTGTGWSDTQYF. DNA for the CDR3: TGTGCCAGCAGGACCGGGACAGGGTGGTCAGATACGCAGTATTTT.

The J gene is TRBJ2-5, the V gene TRBV7-8; no reliable D call. The CDR3 totals 13 residues. Germline-derived CDR1 and CDR2 are SGHVS and FQNEAQ. V lost 5 bases and J lost 5, with 12 bases in between. The CDR3 here is CASSTVPEETQYF. CDR3 nucleotide sequence: TGTGCCAGCAGCACCGTCCCCGAGGAGACCCAGTACTTC.

V is TRBV6-5 and J is TRBJ2-4, with TRBD1 matching 9 bases. Trimming took 4 bases from V and 3 from J; bases not matched to a gene: 4. CDR1 MNHEY and CDR2 SVGAGI come from the germline V gene. The CDR3 sequence is 15 residues long. CDR3 sequence (DNA): TGTGCCAGCAGTTCGGACAGGGGATTCAAAAACATTCAGTACTTC. The encoded protein is CASSSDRGFKNIQYF.

The rearrangement joins TRBV6-1 to TRBJ1-2; possible D gene TRBD1, 5 bases. There are 13 residues in the CDR3. V lost 3 bases to trimming and J lost 6 bases, with 11 bases between them. Germline lookup yields CDR1 MNHNS and CDR2 SASEGT. The CDR3 DNA reads TGTGCCAGCAGTGATGCAGGGATGAATGGCTACACCTTC. As protein: CASSDAGMNGYTF.

The gene calls are TRBV11-2 and TRBJ1-6; D gene unclear. Germline V CDR1 and CDR2: SGHAT, FQNNGV. The CDR3 consists of 14 residues. Trimming took off 2 bases at V and 9 bases at J, with 11 bases between the two ends. The CDR3 loop is CASSLTERSSPLHF. CDR3 DNA sequence: TGTGCCAGCAGCTTAACCGAAAGGAGTTCACCCCTCCACTTT.

This clone showed up just a few times. This chain connects TRBV4-2 to TRBJ1-5; 11 bases agree with TRBD1. CDR1 and CDR2 (germline): LGHNA, YNFKEQ. The CDR3 spans 16 residues. The junction had 5 bases not matched to a gene; V was cut back by 3 bases and J by 4 bases. The CDR3 sequence is CASSHGTGGTNQPQHF. The CDR3 nucleotides are TGTGCCAGCAGCCATGGGACAGGGGGTACAAATCAGCCCCAGCATTTT.

This clone appeared once. V gene TRBV6-2 or TRBV6-3 combines with J gene TRBJ2-7; TRBD1 is a possible D gene (5 bases). The CDR3 runs 14 residues. Germline values: CDR1 MNHEY, CDR2 SVGEGT. Trimming cost V 2 bases and J 4 bases, with 12 bases left between them. DNA for the CDR3: TGTGCCAGCAGTTACCGACAGATCAGTTACGAGCAGTACGTC. Amino acids: CASSYRQISYEQYV.

The V call is TRBV6-2 or TRBV6-3, the J call TRBJ2-1, with 7 bases matching TRBD1. V trimming: 4 bases; J trimming: 7 bases; junction bases outside the gene matches: 4. The CDR3 consists of 13 residues. Germline V gives CDR1 MNHEY, CDR2 SVGEGT. CDR3 nucleotides: TGTGCCAGCAGTTCCCAGGGGGTTAATGAGCAGTTCTTC. It is translated as CASSSQGVNEQFF.

The chain links TRBV18 to TRBJ2-7; TRBD1 might be the D (6 bases). Germline-derived CDR1 and CDR2 are KGHSH and LQKENI. CDR3 size: 14 residues. Trimming shortened V by 5 bases and J by 4 bases, and 15 bases separated the two germline ends. In DNA form, the CDR3 reads TGTGCCAGCTCATCTGACAGGTTTCGATACGAGCAGTACTTC. Translating gives CASSSDRFRYEQYF.

The chain joins TRBV28 to TRBJ1-4, with D tentatively TRBD1 (6 bases). The V and J ends lost 4 bases and 5 bases respectively, with 17 bases between them. There are 16 residues in the CDR3. Germline V gene lookup returns CDR1 MDHEN and CDR2 SYDVKM. The CDR3 here is CASSSIQGSKNEKLFF. CDR3 nucleotides: TGTGCCAGCAGTTCGATCCAGGGGAGTAAGAATGAAAAACTGTTTTTT.

The gene calls are TRBV7-3 and TRBJ2-1; D might be TRBD1 (6 bases). The germline V gene has CDR1 SGHTA and CDR2 FQGTGA. CDR3 length equals 16 residues. V was cut by 1 base and J by 4 bases, with 14 bases left in between. CDR3 in amino acids: CASSLRAAGAYNEQFF. In nucleotides, the CDR3 is TGTGCCAGCAGCTTAAGGGCGGCAGGGGCGTACAATGAGCAGTTCTTC.

The chain recombines TRBV5-1 with TRBJ2-7; 7 positions agree with TRBD2. After removal of 3 bases from V and 3 bases from J, the junction contained 9 bases not matched to a gene. Germline CDR1 SGHRS, CDR2 YFSETQ. This CDR3 has 15 amino acids. In DNA, the CDR3 is TGCGCCAGCAGCTGGGGCGGGGGATTTAGCTACGAGCAGTACTTC. Encoded protein: CASSWGGGFSYEQYF.

This clone was detected a few times. CDR3 DNA sequence: TGTGCCAGCACATCAGGGGTGGAAGAGCAGTACGTC. Protein: CASTSGVEEQYV. The chain is built from TRBV28 and TRBJ2-7, with a weak D call TRBD1 (6 bases). Germline CDR1 and CDR2: MDHEN and SYDVKM. This CDR3 has 12 amino acids. The ends were cut back, 7 bases at V and 7 bases at J, with 14 bases in the middle.